This TCR beta chain comes out of a study of spatial heterogeneity in lung cancer. The CDR3 totals 15 residues. V shed 5 bases and J shed 1 base, with 14 bases lying between them. The V gene's germline CDR1 is SGHAT and CDR2 FQNNGV. This clonotype was seen repeatedly, ten times or more. This beta chain is a stray sequence in a library constructed for alpha chains; its clone size is not meaningful. TCRdb independently ran MiXCR on the 5' RACE reads; one entry per CDR3 protein. The repertoire consists of approximately 10,000 distinct CDR3 sequences, with around 4.2% occurring once and the leading ten covering over 15%. Time point specified: blood taken at disease recurrence. Sequencing of whole RNA from tumor, nontumor lung or frozen PBMC involved no sorting.

This rearrangement joins TRBV11-2 to TRBJ1-1; maybe TRBD1 (6 bases). Here the sequenced sample was PBMCs, taken at recurrence. The source of this sequence is a female donor with early-stage non-small cell lung cancer. In DNA form, the CDR3 reads TGTGCCAGCAGCCCGCAGGGACACGGGAACACTGAAGCTTTCTTT. Translation: CASSPQGHGNTEAFF.